The entry that follows covers one TCR beta chain sequence. Its target is not known. A single record per CDR3 protein comes from TCRdb applying MiXCR to the 5' RACE reads. This table holds 390,000 or so distinct CDR3 sequences, around 22% found once. The sample belongs to a study of CD8 T cells in ankylosing spondylitis. Trimming took off 1 base at V and 1 base at J, with 7 bases between the two ends. Germline values: CDR1 DFQATT, CDR2 SNEGSKA (reference sequence). There are 13 residues in the CDR3. Study results and caveats: Enrichment of disease-linked clones was reportedly significant in matched ankylosing spondylitis synovial fluid. Blood of patients with ankylosing spondylitis appeared to be characterized by a TCR beta motif of several highly homologous variants. Some of the motif variants had earlier been found in reactive arthritis patients' fluid and blood. With a CD8+ phenotype, disease-linked clones were relatively rare in peripheral blood.

This clonotype was sampled from a male donor with ankylosing spondylitis. The V gene is TRBV20-1, the J gene TRBJ2-5, with D unresolved. The sequenced sample consisted of blood, either unsorted or a sorted T cell fraction (not recorded which). CDR3 in amino acids: CSARVVSQETQYF. Here the CDR3 DNA reads TGCAGTGCTAGAGTTGTCTCCCAAGAGACCCAGTACTTC.